This is a list of T cell receptor beta chains from one sample in a study of blood T cell repertoires in COVID-19. Here immunoSEQ multiplex PCR was the method, and the copy in TCRdb shows in-frame clones only, minus some. The table has around 370,000 clones, around 89% seen once. The sample taken for sequencing was peripheral blood. These receptors all stem from a man between 18 and 35 years old with active or convalescent COVID-19. Both conserved end residues are trimmed from each CDR3. Size values are once, few and many counts, or a class for expanded clones, and some rows have none.

-,TRBV7-9,ASSGPSPGQGALDEQF
-,TRBV30,AWRRWGGADYGYT
-,TRBV11-2,ASSLEGGIVGELF
-,TRBV6-1,ASSELAVRDEQF
once,TRBV5-8,ASSRDRDYEQY
-,TRBV18,ASSPPARGDNEQF
-,TRBV10-3,AISGTGKADTQY
few,TRBV3-1/TRBV3-2,ASSHVGQGAETQY
-,TRBV6-5,ASSLILGDEQF
-,TRBV30,AWDRVNTEAF
-,TRBV6-5,ASRGTGGGETQY
-,TRBV9,ASSDLAGRNGELF
-,TRBV6-5,ASSYPGQGFGELF
-,TRBV2,ASSARRELSSGANVLT
-,TRBV7-8,ASSFAGTGVTH
-,TRBV6-5,ASSYRGGSLNEQF
-,TRBV28,ASSYPDRARNTQY
once,TRBV19,ASSYRGQTYGYT
-,TRBV7-6,ASSLDSGTSGGHYEQY
-,TRBV7-9,ASRPGGYSPLH
-,TRBV29-1,SVRGGQGLSEAF